The rows below give T cell receptor beta chains drawn from one sample of a study of identical twins. One entry per CDR3 protein, called by TCRdb with MiXCR from the 5' RACE reads. The repertoire includes some 210,000 distinct CDR3 sequences, around 15% of them detected once, and over 35% sits in the top ten. This sample also belongs to another study, concerning T cells expressing NK-cell markers.

Sequencing input: CD8+ T cells sorted from blood. The origin of the receptors is a woman under 30 in good health. The CDR3 runs from the conserved cysteine through the conserved F or W. Each record gives: D gene, clone size, J gene, V gene, CDR3 protein, CDR3 DNA. A D gene is named only where the DNA matches it firmly. Expanded clones get a size class; other rows say once, few or many, or leave the size out.

TRBD2 | many | TRBJ2-3 | TRBV6-1 | CASSPGLVGDTQYF | TGTGCCAGCAGTCCGGGACTAGTCGGTGATACGCAGTATTTT
TRBD1 | few | TRBJ2-7 | TRBV9 | CASSPRDRIYEQYF | TGTGCCAGCAGCCCACGGGACAGGATTTACGAGCAGTACTTC
. | few | TRBJ1-1 | TRBV19 | CASSHPDSEAFF | TGTGCCAGTAGCCACCCGGACAGTGAAGCTTTCTTT
. | . | TRBJ2-7 | TRBV6-6 | CASTSLGDEQYF | TGTGCCAGCACCTCTTTGGGGGACGAGCAGTACTTC
. | . | TRBJ2-5 | TRBV12-3/TRBV12-4 | CASSFMETQYF | TGTGCCAGCAGTTTTATGGAGACCCAGTACTTC
. | . | TRBJ2-1 | TRBV30 | CALEGGGSYNEQFF | TGTGCCTTGGAAGGAGGCGGGTCCTACAATGAGCAGTTCTTC
. | . | TRBJ2-1 | TRBV10-3 | CAISVVRDPVSYNEQFF | TGTGCCATCAGTGTTGTCAGGGACCCCGTTTCCTACAATGAGCAGTTCTTC
TRBD2 | many | TRBJ2-3 | TRBV6-1 | CASSEGAGGLDTQYF | TGTGCCAGCAGTGAAGGAGCGGGGGGTCTTGATACGCAGTATTTT
TRBD2 | few | TRBJ2-7 | TRBV7-9 | CATRNSGSSYEQYF | TGTGCCACCCGAAATAGCGGGAGCTCCTACGAGCAGTACTTC
. | few | TRBJ2-1 | TRBV9 | CASSELRESHDEQFF | TGTGCCAGCAGCGAACTCAGGGAATCCCACGATGAGCAGTTCTTC
. | many | TRBJ2-2 | TRBV12-3/TRBV12-4 | CASSLVRGGAGELFF | TGTGCCAGCAGTTTAGTTCGAGGGGGTGCCGGGGAGCTGTTTTTT
TRBD1 | few | TRBJ2-7 | TRBV20-1 | CSARDLGQAEKQYF | TGCAGTGCTAGGGACTTGGGACAGGCAGAAAAGCAGTACTTC
. | . | TRBJ1-2 | TRBV15 | CATSRDSGAPSYGYTF | TGTGCCACCAGCAGAGATTCGGGGGCCCCCTCCTATGGCTACACCTTC
. | few | TRBJ2-7 | TRBV27 | CASSLVYGRDSYEQYF | TGTGCCAGCAGTTTAGTGTATGGGCGGGATTCCTACGAGCAGTACTTC
. | once | TRBJ2-7 | TRBV3-1 | CASSQDSSGEQYF | TGTGCCAGCAGCCAAGATTCGTCGGGGGAGCAGTACTTC
. | few | TRBJ2-1 | TRBV7-3 | CASSFFAGAGNEQFF | TGTGCCAGCAGCTTTTTCGCGGGGGCGGGGAATGAGCAGTTCTTC
. | . | TRBJ1-2 | TRBV7-9 | CASSLVADSDGYTF | TGTGCCAGCAGCTTAGTCGCGGACTCTGATGGCTACACCTTC
TRBD1 | few | TRBJ2-1 | TRBV12-3/TRBV12-4 | CASSSPTGGVNGEQFF | TGTGCCAGCAGTTCCCCGACAGGGGGGGTTAATGGTGAGCAGTTCTTC
TRBD1 | few | TRBJ2-1 | TRBV12-3/TRBV12-4 | CASSSTGLNYNEQFF | TGTGCCAGCAGTTCGACAGGGCTAAATTACAATGAGCAGTTCTTC